Following are 20 T cell receptor beta chains from one sample sequenced in a study of response to subunit inactivated influenza vaccine (dated by TCRdb to 2016 to 2019). Libraries were constructed by RT-PCR. The instrument given in TCRdb is Illumina HiSeq 2500. In TCRdb, the public reads were trimmed at Q25 with fastp and aligned with MiXCR, with productive beta chains retained. Duplicate CDR3 protein sequences are folded into a single record with the most common DNA and genes. Recorded for this sample are roughly 780,000 distinct CDR3 sequences; roughly 18% of them occurred a single time. Of the sample, approximately 11% falls within the top ten clones. This specimen consisted of PBMCs from blood, obtained roughly 5 days after vaccination. Receptors originate from a man aged 50-60 years who received an inactivated influenza vaccine. Donor details come from another sample of the same person, matched by shared clones.

There are a few counts of this clonotype. The rearrangement uses TRBV7-2 and TRBJ2-2; no reliable D call. Deletions cut 5 bases from V and 6 bases from J, with 10 bases between. Germline CDR1 reads SGHTA; CDR2 reads FQGNSA. This CDR3 is 13 amino acids long. Here the CDR3 DNA reads TGTGCCAGCAGCCCATTAATCCCCGGGGAGCTGTTTTTT. Translated, it gives CASSPLIPGELFF. Filled out from reference TRBV7-2 and TRBJ2-2, the complete variable domain reads GAGVSQSPSNKVTEKGKDVELRCDPISGHTALYWYRQSLGQGLEFLIYFQGNSAPDKSGLPSDRFSAERTGGSVSTLTIQRTQQEDSAVYLCASSPLIPGELFFGEGSRLTVL.

Many counts were recorded for this clonotype. This chain uses TRBV3-1 with TRBJ2-7; D gene uncertain. There are 12 residues in the CDR3. CDR1 is LGHDT, CDR2 YNNKEL, per germline (reference sequence). V was cut by 0 bases and J by 9 bases, with 9 bases left in between. This chain's CDR3 is CASSQEGLRQYF. CDR3 nucleotides: TGTGCCAGCAGCCAAGAGGGCCTACGGCAGTACTTC.

This clonotype was seen only a few times. This chain uses TRBV15 with TRBJ2-4; TRBD2 matches 12 bases. The V gene's germline CDR1 is LNHNV and CDR2 YYDKDF (reference sequence). This CDR3 region has 21 residues. V gave up 0 bases and J gave up 0 bases; unmatched junction bases: 12. The CDR3 region is CATSRDFSLAGGTRAKNIQYF. The DNA for the CDR3 is TGTGCCACCAGCAGAGATTTCTCGCTAGCGGGAGGGACCAGAGCCAAAAACATTCAGTACTTC.

V gene TRBV3-1 combines with J gene TRBJ2-1, with 12 bases matching TRBD2. Losses at the gene ends were 4 bases for V and 5 bases for J; bases not matched to a gene: 9. The CDR3 has 17 residues. CDR1 is LGHDT and CDR2 is YNNKEL in the germline V gene (reference sequence). DNA for the CDR3: TGTGCCAGCAGCCTATCTAGCGGGAGGGCCTTGCACAATGAGCAGTTCTTC. This translates into CASSLSSGRALHNEQFF.

The gene calls are TRBV5-1 and TRBJ2-3, with TRBD2 identical over 10 bases. The CDR3 has 16 residues. CDR1 is SGHRS, CDR2 YFSETQ, per germline. V shed 2 bases and J 2 bases; nucleotides not matched to a gene: 5. In DNA, the CDR3 is TGCGCCAGCAGCTTCTTTAGCGGGGGGTCCACAGATACGCAGTATTTT. Translating gives CASSFFSGGSTDTQYF.

This clonotype was seen a few times. The rearrangement links TRBV12-2 to TRBJ2-1; the D call in the table, TRBD2, was not verified against the DNA. TRBV12-2 is shown as a pseudogene. CDR3 length: 16 residues. CDR3 sequence reads: CASRSPRSGSYNEQFF. CDR3 DNA sequence: TGTGCAAGTCGCTCCCCCCGTAGCGGATCCTACAATGAGCAGTTCTTC.

This clonotype was observed a handful of times. The rearrangement uses TRBV4-3 and TRBJ2-7; D is tentatively TRBD1 or TRBD2 (5 bases each). The CDR3 has 14 residues. The germline CDR1 and CDR2 sequences are LGHNA and YSLEER. Trimming took off 2 bases at V and 6 bases at J, with 14 bases between the two ends. CDR3 DNA: TGCGCCAGCAGCCAAAAACTCGCAGGGACCGAGCAGTACTTC. Translated, it gives CASSQKLAGTEQYF.

This chain joins TRBV6-2 or TRBV6-3 and TRBJ2-7, with 7 bases that match TRBD1. Germline V lookup: CDR1 MNHEY, CDR2 SVGEGT. V shed 6 bases and J 0 bases; nucleotides not matched to a gene: 14. The CDR3 extends over 17 amino acids. The CDR3: CASSLLPRAGGSYEQYF. As DNA, the CDR3 is TGTGCCAGCAGCCTCCTCCCTCGGGCAGGGGGCTCCTACGAGCAGTACTTC.

This clonotype has ten or more counts. The J gene is TRBJ1-5, the V gene TRBV6-2 or TRBV6-3; D gene uncertain. The germline V gene has CDR1 MNHEY and CDR2 SVGEGT. V lost 6 bases and J 7 bases, leaving 13 bases between the germline ends. The CDR3 consists of 13 residues. The CDR3 spells CASSPQRKQPQHF. CDR3 nucleotides: TGTGCCAGCAGCCCCCAGCGAAAGCAGCCCCAGCATTTT.

The CDR3, as DNA: TGCAGTGCTGGCGATAGCGGGAGGATCTACAATGAGCAGTTCTTC. It yields the protein CSAGDSGRIYNEQFF. The V call is TRBV20-1, the J call TRBJ2-1, with 10 bases identical to TRBD2. Germline lookup yields CDR1 DFQATT and CDR2 SNEGSKA (reference sequence). Trimming removed 5 bases from V and 3 bases from J; junction bases left unmatched: 7. There are 15 residues in the CDR3.

This clonotype came up many times. This chain joins TRBV18 and TRBJ2-5; D call uncertain. The ends were cut back, 3 bases at V and 5 bases at J, with 7 bases in the middle. This CDR3 is 12 amino acids long. The germline V gene encodes CDR1 KGHSH and CDR2 LQKENI. CDR3 region: CASSPYRETQYF. CDR3 nucleotides: TGTGCCAGCTCACCTTACCGTGAGACCCAGTACTTC.

The chain joins TRBV20-1 to TRBJ2-5; TRBD2 aligns across 9 bases. CDR1 is DFQATT, CDR2 SNEGSKA, per germline (reference sequence). V was clipped by 3 bases and J by 0 bases; unmatched bases: 8. CDR3 length equals 16 residues. Here the CDR3 DNA reads TGCAGTGCTAGTAGACCGGCGGGAGGGTACCAAGAGACCCAGTACTTC. The encoded protein is CSASRPAGGYQETQYF.

This chain connects TRBV11-1 to TRBJ2-1; 13 nucleotides agree with TRBD2. Germline V gene lookup returns CDR1 SGHAT and CDR2 FQDESV (reference sequence). The trim removed 4 bases at V and 4 bases at J, leaving 13 bases unmatched. The length of the CDR3 is 19 residues. The CDR3 spells CASSSKPGLAGPFYNEQFF. CDR3 in DNA: TGTGCCAGCAGCTCAAAACCGGGACTAGCGGGACCATTTTACAATGAGCAGTTCTTC.

The V call is TRBV29-1, the J call TRBJ2-2; D call uncertain. CDR1 SQVTM and CDR2 ANQGSEA come from the germline V gene. This CDR3 has 13 amino acids. V shed 2 bases and J shed 1 base, with 5 bases lying between them. Written as DNA, the CDR3 is TGCAGCGTTGAAAAACTGAACACCGGGGAGCTGTTTTTT. It encodes CSVEKLNTGELFF.

The table lists this clonotype with many counts. V gene TRBV4-3 combines with J gene TRBJ2-1; perhaps TRBD1 as D (7 bases). CDR3 size: 18 residues. V was trimmed by 4 bases and J by 9 bases, leaving 28 bases between them. From germline, CDR1 is LGHNA and CDR2 YSLEER. This CDR3 reads CASSPELQGSIGTAEQFF. CDR3 nucleotide sequence: TGCGCCAGCAGCCCTGAACTACAGGGGAGCATCGGGACTGCTGAGCAGTTCTTC.

The chain is built from TRBV12-3 or TRBV12-4 and TRBJ2-5; D gene ambiguous. V was trimmed by 2 bases and J by 4 bases, leaving 11 bases between them. The CDR3 has 14 residues. The CDR3 DNA is TGTGCCAGCAGTTTAAGGGCCGCCCGAGAGACCCAGTACTTC. This gives the protein CASSLRAARETQYF.

The chain recombines TRBV11-2 with TRBJ2-1, with TRBD1 identical over 12 bases. Germline assignment: CDR1 SGHAT and CDR2 FQNNGV. V shed 5 bases, J shed 9 bases, and the junction held 8 bases outside the gene matches. This CDR3 has 15 residues. CDR3 coding DNA: TGTGCCAGCAGCACATGGGACAGGGGGCCCATTGAGCAGTTCTTC. It specifies CASSTWDRGPIEQFF.

The J gene is TRBJ2-1, the V gene TRBV3-1, with D perhaps matching TRBD2 (6 bases). V was shortened by 6 bases and J by 8 bases, with 17 bases between the two germline ends. The CDR3 contains 14 residues. The germline V gene has CDR1 LGHDT and CDR2 YNNKEL (reference sequence). In DNA, the CDR3 is TGTGCCAGCAGTCTTACCGGACTATTTGATGAGCAGTTCTTC. This sequence encodes CASSLTGLFDEQFF.

Only a few counts were recorded for this clonotype. The chain couples TRBV6-1 to TRBJ1-5; 7 bases fit TRBD1. V was clipped by 6 bases and J by 1 base; unmatched bases: 3. Per germline, CDR1 MNHNS and CDR2 SASEGT. The CDR3 consists of 14 residues. This CDR3 is CASRTGISNQPQHF. For the CDR3, the DNA is TGTGCCAGCAGGACAGGGATCAGCAATCAGCCCCAGCATTTT.

This clonotype showed up just a few times. The rearrangement uses TRBV10-3 and TRBJ2-4, with a possible D match to TRBD2 (7 bases). This CDR3 has 15 amino acids. Per the germline V gene, CDR1 is ENHRY and CDR2 is SYGVKD. V was pared by 4 bases and J by 6 bases, with 16 bases between. CDR3 DNA: TGTGCCATCAGTGGTGCAGGGGAGGGAGGAAACATTCAGTACTTC. This sequence encodes CAISGAGEGGNIQYF.